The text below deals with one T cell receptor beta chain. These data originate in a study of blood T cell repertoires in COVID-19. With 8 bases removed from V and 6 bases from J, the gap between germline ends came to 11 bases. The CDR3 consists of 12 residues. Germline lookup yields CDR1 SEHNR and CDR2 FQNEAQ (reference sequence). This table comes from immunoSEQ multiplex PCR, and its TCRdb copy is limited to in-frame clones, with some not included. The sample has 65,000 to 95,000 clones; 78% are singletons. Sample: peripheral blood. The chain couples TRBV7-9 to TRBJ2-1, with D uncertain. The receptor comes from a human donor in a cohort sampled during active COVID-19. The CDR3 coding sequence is TGTGCCAGCGGCCCCCGCCCCAATGAGCAGTTCTTC. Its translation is CASGPRPNEQFF.